The rows below give T cell receptor beta chains drawn from one sample of a study of blood T cell repertoires in COVID-19. The table came from immunoSEQ multiplex PCR; TCRdb's copy has only in-frame clones and leaves some out. This repertoire shows about 430,000 clones, about 88% found once; its top ten account for about 1.5%. Sequences were obtained from PBMCs or T cells enriched from blood (not recorded which). All receptors come from a young woman who had been exposed to COVID-19. The CDR3 runs from the conserved cysteine through the conserved F or W. The D gene is left open where the match is weak.

>TRBV19|TRBJ2-5|.
CASSVLLLAGKRETQYF
>TRBV7-5|TRBJ1-3|.
CVRGRSNSGNTIYF
>TRBV7-8|TRBJ2-5|TRBD2
CASSPGTLAAQETQYF
>TRBV2|TRBJ1-1|.
CASSAHGPRNTEAFF
>TRBV4-3|TRBJ1-4|TRBD1
CASSQGATGGNEKLFF
>TRBV6-1|TRBJ1-4|.
CASSEAYGESGEKLFF
>TRBV24-1|TRBJ2-3|TRBD2
CATSGSSGYLDTQYF
>TRBV27|TRBJ2-5|TRBD2
CASSLIGTSGSETQYF
>TRBV3-1/TRBV3-2|TRBJ2-6|.
CASASSGANVLTF
>TRBV28|TRBJ1-2|.
CASSIRQYGYTF
>TRBV23-1|TRBJ1-6|TRBD1
CASRRGLGQGSKGTVYNSPLHF
>TRBV6-1|TRBJ2-7|TRBD1
CASRAGTGLVDEQYF
>TRBV7-2|TRBJ2-2|TRBD1
CASSLQGAAGELFF
>TRBV10-1|TRBJ1-5|.
CASSESQGQPQHF